The rows below give T cell receptor beta chains drawn from one sample of a study of blood T cell repertoires in COVID-19. The table came from immunoSEQ multiplex PCR; TCRdb's copy has only in-frame clones and leaves some out. Here the sample spans approximately 350,000 clones, around 87% being singletons. The sequenced material came from PBMCs or T cells enriched from blood (not recorded which). Every receptor here comes from a man aged 18 to 35 who had recovered from COVID-19. Both conserved end residues are part of each CDR3. Each record gives: D gene, clone size, V gene, J gene, CDR3 DNA, CDR3 protein. The D gene is left open where the match is weak. The listing skips clone size in some rows; elsewhere it reads once, few, many or a size class.

D gene: .
clone size: .
V gene: TRBV12-3/TRBV12-4
J gene: TRBJ1-2
CDR3 DNA: TGTGCCAGCAGTTTAGGCAGGGGCTATGGCTACACCTTC
CDR3 protein: CASSLGRGYGYTF

D gene: .
clone size: .
V gene: TRBV4-2
J gene: TRBJ2-2
CDR3 DNA: TGTGCCAGCAGCCAAGATTGGGACCCCGGGGGTCTTATAAGAACCGGGGAGCTGTTTTTT
CDR3 protein: CASSQDWDPGGLIRTGELFF

D gene: TRBD2
clone size: .
V gene: TRBV5-1
J gene: TRBJ2-3
CDR3 DNA: TGCGCCAGCAGCCAGGGGACTAGCGGGAGTACGCAGTATTTT
CDR3 protein: CASSQGTSGSTQYF

D gene: .
clone size: .
V gene: TRBV12-3/TRBV12-4
J gene: TRBJ1-2
CDR3 DNA: TGTGCCAGCAGTTTTTACGTCGGTGGCTACACCTTC
CDR3 protein: CASSFYVGGYTF

D gene: .
clone size: .
V gene: TRBV25-1
J gene: TRBJ2-2
CDR3 DNA: TGTGCCAGCAGTGAACCCGCAGTGGGGGAGCTGTTTTTT
CDR3 protein: CASSEPAVGELFF

D gene: .
clone size: once
V gene: TRBV27
J gene: TRBJ2-7
CDR3 DNA: TGTGCCAGCATTACCAATAGGGGGAGGGCCTTATTATACGAGCAGTACTTC
CDR3 protein: CASITNRGRALLYEQYF

D gene: .
clone size: few
V gene: TRBV5-1
J gene: TRBJ1-4
CDR3 DNA: TGCGCCAGCAGCCAGGACAACGACGTTGAAAAACTGTTTTTT
CDR3 protein: CASSQDNDVEKLFF

D gene: .
clone size: .
V gene: TRBV29-1
J gene: TRBJ2-3
CDR3 DNA: TGCAGCGTTGAACTAATACAGGAGACGCAGTATTTT
CDR3 protein: CSVELIQETQYF

D gene: TRBD2
clone size: .
V gene: TRBV3-1/TRBV3-2
J gene: TRBJ2-7
CDR3 DNA: TGTGCCAGCAGCCAAGCGGGGGGGCCCTACGAGCAGTACTTC
CDR3 protein: CASSQAGGPYEQYF

D gene: TRBD1
clone size: .
V gene: TRBV4-1
J gene: TRBJ1-4
CDR3 DNA: TGCGCCAGCAGCCAAGGGGAGGGACAGGGGCGGGAAAAACTGTTTTTT
CDR3 protein: CASSQGEGQGREKLFF

D gene: .
clone size: .
V gene: TRBV5-5
J gene: TRBJ2-7
CDR3 DNA: TGTGCCAGCAGCTTGTACGGGACTCCCTACGAGCAGTACTTC
CDR3 protein: CASSLYGTPYEQYF

D gene: TRBD1
clone size: .
V gene: TRBV19
J gene: TRBJ1-1
CDR3 DNA: TGTGCCAGTAGTATCGGACAGGGTGCCACTGAAGCTTTCTTT
CDR3 protein: CASSIGQGATEAFF

D gene: TRBD1
clone size: .
V gene: TRBV25-1
J gene: TRBJ2-7
CDR3 DNA: TGTGCCAGCAGTGACAGGGGGCTAGTCTACGAGCAGTACTTC
CDR3 protein: CASSDRGLVYEQYF

D gene: TRBD1
clone size: once
V gene: TRBV19
J gene: TRBJ2-7
CDR3 DNA: TGTGCCAGTAGTATAGACCTCGGGACAGGGTTCTACGAGCAGTACTTC
CDR3 protein: CASSIDLGTGFYEQYF

D gene: TRBD2
clone size: .
V gene: TRBV19
J gene: TRBJ2-1
CDR3 DNA: TGTGCCACCAATAGCCCCCCACTAGCGGGAGGGCCAAATGAGCAGTTCTTC
CDR3 protein: CATNSPPLAGGPNEQFF

D gene: .
clone size: .
V gene: TRBV29-1
J gene: TRBJ1-1
CDR3 DNA: TGCTCCACTGGCGGGACGAACACTGAAGCTTTCTTT
CDR3 protein: CSTGGTNTEAFF

D gene: .
clone size: .
V gene: TRBV2
J gene: TRBJ2-7
CDR3 DNA: TGTGCCAGCAGTGGTCAACAGACTAGCTCCTACGAGCAGTACTTC
CDR3 protein: CASSGQQTSSYEQYF

D gene: .
clone size: .
V gene: TRBV18
J gene: TRBJ1-5
CDR3 DNA: TGTGCCAGCTCTCAAGAGCCTACGAGCCAGCCCCAGCATTTT
CDR3 protein: CASSQEPTSQPQHF

D gene: .
clone size: .
V gene: TRBV5-1
J gene: TRBJ1-6
CDR3 DNA: TGCGCCAGCAGCTTGGACGGGGGAAGCTCACCCCTCCACTTT
CDR3 protein: CASSLDGGSSPLHF

D gene: TRBD1
clone size: .
V gene: TRBV11-1
J gene: TRBJ2-7
CDR3 DNA: TGTGCCAGCAGCTTAGAGGCCGGGACAGGGAGGTACGAGCAGTACTTC
CDR3 protein: CASSLEAGTGRYEQYF

D gene: .
clone size: many
V gene: TRBV20-1
J gene: TRBJ2-1
CDR3 DNA: TGCAGTGCTAGACGCAATGAGCAGTTCTTC
CDR3 protein: CSARRNEQFF

D gene: TRBD2
clone size: once
V gene: TRBV24-1
J gene: TRBJ2-2
CDR3 DNA: TGTGCCACCAGTGATTCCCTAGCGGGAGTTTACACCGGGGAGCTGTTTTTT
CDR3 protein: CATSDSLAGVYTGELFF

D gene: .
clone size: .
V gene: TRBV7-9
J gene: TRBJ1-6
CDR3 DNA: TGTGCCAGCAGCTTAACGTCCCCAGGGAATCCCCTCCACTTT
CDR3 protein: CASSLTSPGNPLHF

D gene: TRBD1
clone size: .
V gene: TRBV28
J gene: TRBJ2-4
CDR3 DNA: TGTGCCAGCAGCCGACAGGGGTGGGTCAAAAACATTCAGTACTTC
CDR3 protein: CASSRQGWVKNIQYF

D gene: .
clone size: .
V gene: TRBV20-1
J gene: TRBJ1-2
CDR3 DNA: TGCAGTGCTAGTGCAGAGGATGGCTACACCTTC
CDR3 protein: CSASAEDGYTF

D gene: .
clone size: .
V gene: TRBV7-6
J gene: TRBJ2-3
CDR3 DNA: TGTGCCAGCAGCTTAGCGTTCGCAGATACGCAGTATTTT
CDR3 protein: CASSLAFADTQYF

D gene: .
clone size: .
V gene: TRBV27
J gene: TRBJ1-2
CDR3 DNA: TGTGCCAGCAGTTTAACCACAGACTATGGCTACACCTTC
CDR3 protein: CASSLTTDYGYTF

D gene: TRBD1
clone size: .
V gene: TRBV10-2
J gene: TRBJ1-5
CDR3 DNA: TGCGCCAGCAGGACCGGGACAGATAGCAATCAGCCCCAGCATTTT
CDR3 protein: CASRTGTDSNQPQHF

D gene: TRBD1
clone size: .
V gene: TRBV28
J gene: TRBJ1-3
CDR3 DNA: TGTGCCAGCAGTTCAGGGACAGCTGGAAACACCATATATTTT
CDR3 protein: CASSSGTAGNTIYF

D gene: TRBD1
clone size: once
V gene: TRBV13
J gene: TRBJ1-1
CDR3 DNA: TGTGCCAGCAGCAAAGTGACAGGGAGGACCACTGAAGCTTTCTTT
CDR3 protein: CASSKVTGRTTEAFF

D gene: .
clone size: .
V gene: TRBV7-6
J gene: TRBJ1-2
CDR3 DNA: TGTGCCAGCAGCTTAGAGGCAAGGGGGAACTATGGCTACACCTTC
CDR3 protein: CASSLEARGNYGYTF

D gene: .
clone size: .
V gene: TRBV11-1
J gene: TRBJ2-3
CDR3 DNA: TGTGCCAGCAGCTTAGCCGGTTACACAGATACGCAGTATTTT
CDR3 protein: CASSLAGYTDTQYF

D gene: TRBD1
clone size: .
V gene: TRBV29-1
J gene: TRBJ1-1
CDR3 DNA: TGCAGCGTCGCTAGGACAGGGTGGGACACTGAAGCTTTCTTT
CDR3 protein: CSVARTGWDTEAFF

D gene: TRBD1
clone size: .
V gene: TRBV6-5
J gene: TRBJ1-1
CDR3 DNA: TGTGCCAGCAGTAGGGGGCCTGAAGCTTTCTTT
CDR3 protein: CASSRGPEAFF

D gene: TRBD1
clone size: .
V gene: TRBV18
J gene: TRBJ1-1
CDR3 DNA: TGTGCCAGCTCAACCCGACAGGGGTACAACACTGAAGCTTTCTTT
CDR3 protein: CASSTRQGYNTEAFF

D gene: .
clone size: .
V gene: TRBV13
J gene: TRBJ2-7
CDR3 DNA: TGTGCCAGCAGCCTGAAGAGGACACAGAGCATGGACGAGCAGTACTTC
CDR3 protein: CASSLKRTQSMDEQYF

D gene: TRBD1
clone size: .
V gene: TRBV28
J gene: TRBJ1-2
CDR3 DNA: TGTGCCAGCAGGACAGGGGGAAACTATGGCTACACCTTC
CDR3 protein: CASRTGGNYGYTF

D gene: TRBD2
clone size: .
V gene: TRBV19
J gene: TRBJ2-5
CDR3 DNA: TGTGCCAGTAGTATTGGCGGGGGGCAAGAGACCCAGTACTTC
CDR3 protein: CASSIGGGQETQYF

D gene: .
clone size: .
V gene: TRBV28
J gene: TRBJ2-7
CDR3 DNA: TGTGCCAGCAGTTTGGACTGGACCTACGAGCAGTACTTC
CDR3 protein: CASSLDWTYEQYF

D gene: .
clone size: once
V gene: TRBV5-1
J gene: TRBJ1-4
CDR3 DNA: TGCGCCAGCAGCTTGCAGGGCGAAAATGAAAAACTGTTTTTT
CDR3 protein: CASSLQGENEKLFF

D gene: TRBD2
clone size: .
V gene: TRBV12-5
J gene: TRBJ2-7
CDR3 DNA: TGTGCTAGTGGTACACCCGGGACTACCGTCTACGAGCAGTACTTC
CDR3 protein: CASGTPGTTVYEQYF

D gene: TRBD1
clone size: .
V gene: TRBV7-2
J gene: TRBJ2-1
CDR3 DNA: TGTGCCAGCAGCTGGGGACAGGACCCCTACAATGAGCAGTTCTTC
CDR3 protein: CASSWGQDPYNEQFF

D gene: TRBD1
clone size: .
V gene: TRBV18
J gene: TRBJ1-5
CDR3 DNA: TGTGCCAGCTCACCGGGACAGGGGGCCAGGCAGCCCCAGCATTTT
CDR3 protein: CASSPGQGARQPQHF

D gene: TRBD1
clone size: .
V gene: TRBV5-1
J gene: TRBJ1-2
CDR3 DNA: TGCGCCAGCAGCACACGGGGTCGGGACAGGGGAGACCGCACCTTC
CDR3 protein: CASSTRGRDRGDRTF

D gene: .
clone size: .
V gene: TRBV27
J gene: TRBJ2-5
CDR3 DNA: TGTGCCAGCAGTTTTAGAGGGAAAGAGACCCAGTACTTC
CDR3 protein: CASSFRGKETQYF

D gene: TRBD1
clone size: .
V gene: TRBV12-3/TRBV12-4
J gene: TRBJ2-2
CDR3 DNA: TGTGCCAGCAGCTATAACAGGGGGAAGCTGTTTTTT
CDR3 protein: CASSYNRGKLFF

D gene: TRBD1
clone size: .
V gene: TRBV10-3
J gene: TRBJ2-4
CDR3 DNA: TGTGCCATCAGCGAACCGGGACAGGGTAGCATTCAGTACTTC
CDR3 protein: CAISEPGQGSIQYF

D gene: TRBD2
clone size: .
V gene: TRBV7-9
J gene: TRBJ2-1
CDR3 DNA: TGTGCCAGCAGCTTACTGGCGTTGGGGCTAGCGGGCGAGCAGTTCTTC
CDR3 protein: CASSLLALGLAGEQFF

D gene: TRBD1
clone size: .
V gene: TRBV19
J gene: TRBJ1-2
CDR3 DNA: TGTGCCAGTAGTAATCTGGACAGGGGGGGCTACACCTTC
CDR3 protein: CASSNLDRGGYTF

D gene: TRBD1
clone size: .
V gene: TRBV20-1
J gene: TRBJ1-2
CDR3 DNA: TGCAGCGTGGACAGGGGCAAGGGCTACACCTTC
CDR3 protein: CSVDRGKGYTF

D gene: TRBD1
clone size: .
V gene: TRBV7-9
J gene: TRBJ1-1
CDR3 DNA: TGTGCCAGCAGCCCAGGGACAGTGAACACTGAAGCTTTCTTT
CDR3 protein: CASSPGTVNTEAFF

D gene: TRBD1
clone size: .
V gene: TRBV5-4
J gene: TRBJ2-5
CDR3 DNA: TGTGCCAGCAGCATCAGACAGGGTAAAGAGACCCAGTACTTC
CDR3 protein: CASSIRQGKETQYF

D gene: .
clone size: .
V gene: TRBV27
J gene: TRBJ1-1
CDR3 DNA: TGTGCCAGCAGCCCTAACTGGGGGGAGTTAAACACTGAAGCTTTCTTT
CDR3 protein: CASSPNWGELNTEAFF

D gene: TRBD1
clone size: once
V gene: TRBV7-6
J gene: TRBJ1-1
CDR3 DNA: TGTGCCAGCAGCTTGGGTCAGGGGGTCGCTGAAGCTTTCTTT
CDR3 protein: CASSLGQGVAEAFF

D gene: TRBD2
clone size: .
V gene: TRBV9
J gene: TRBJ2-4
CDR3 DNA: TGTGCCAGCAGCGTAGACCCACTCGCGGGAGAAAACATTCAGTACTTC
CDR3 protein: CASSVDPLAGENIQYF

D gene: TRBD1
clone size: once
V gene: TRBV23-1
J gene: TRBJ2-7
CDR3 DNA: TGCGCCAGCATCCCGGGACAGGGTGGTAGCGAGCAGTACTTC
CDR3 protein: CASIPGQGGSEQYF

D gene: .
clone size: .
V gene: TRBV6-5
J gene: TRBJ2-1
CDR3 DNA: TGTGCCAGCAGTTACTCGAATAGCCTTCCTGATGAGCAGTTCTTC
CDR3 protein: CASSYSNSLPDEQFF

D gene: TRBD1
clone size: .
V gene: TRBV5-1
J gene: TRBJ1-2
CDR3 DNA: TGCGCCAGCAGCTTACAGGGGATTGAGAACTATGGCTACACCTTC
CDR3 protein: CASSLQGIENYGYTF

D gene: .
clone size: .
V gene: TRBV28
J gene: TRBJ1-6
CDR3 DNA: TGTGCCAGCAGTTTAGGGGGAGGGAAGAATTCACCCCTCCACTTT
CDR3 protein: CASSLGGGKNSPLHF

D gene: TRBD1
clone size: .
V gene: TRBV4-2
J gene: TRBJ2-4
CDR3 DNA: TGTGCCAGCAGCCAAGCCCCTCGGGCAGGGGGAAACATTCAGTACTTC
CDR3 protein: CASSQAPRAGGNIQYF